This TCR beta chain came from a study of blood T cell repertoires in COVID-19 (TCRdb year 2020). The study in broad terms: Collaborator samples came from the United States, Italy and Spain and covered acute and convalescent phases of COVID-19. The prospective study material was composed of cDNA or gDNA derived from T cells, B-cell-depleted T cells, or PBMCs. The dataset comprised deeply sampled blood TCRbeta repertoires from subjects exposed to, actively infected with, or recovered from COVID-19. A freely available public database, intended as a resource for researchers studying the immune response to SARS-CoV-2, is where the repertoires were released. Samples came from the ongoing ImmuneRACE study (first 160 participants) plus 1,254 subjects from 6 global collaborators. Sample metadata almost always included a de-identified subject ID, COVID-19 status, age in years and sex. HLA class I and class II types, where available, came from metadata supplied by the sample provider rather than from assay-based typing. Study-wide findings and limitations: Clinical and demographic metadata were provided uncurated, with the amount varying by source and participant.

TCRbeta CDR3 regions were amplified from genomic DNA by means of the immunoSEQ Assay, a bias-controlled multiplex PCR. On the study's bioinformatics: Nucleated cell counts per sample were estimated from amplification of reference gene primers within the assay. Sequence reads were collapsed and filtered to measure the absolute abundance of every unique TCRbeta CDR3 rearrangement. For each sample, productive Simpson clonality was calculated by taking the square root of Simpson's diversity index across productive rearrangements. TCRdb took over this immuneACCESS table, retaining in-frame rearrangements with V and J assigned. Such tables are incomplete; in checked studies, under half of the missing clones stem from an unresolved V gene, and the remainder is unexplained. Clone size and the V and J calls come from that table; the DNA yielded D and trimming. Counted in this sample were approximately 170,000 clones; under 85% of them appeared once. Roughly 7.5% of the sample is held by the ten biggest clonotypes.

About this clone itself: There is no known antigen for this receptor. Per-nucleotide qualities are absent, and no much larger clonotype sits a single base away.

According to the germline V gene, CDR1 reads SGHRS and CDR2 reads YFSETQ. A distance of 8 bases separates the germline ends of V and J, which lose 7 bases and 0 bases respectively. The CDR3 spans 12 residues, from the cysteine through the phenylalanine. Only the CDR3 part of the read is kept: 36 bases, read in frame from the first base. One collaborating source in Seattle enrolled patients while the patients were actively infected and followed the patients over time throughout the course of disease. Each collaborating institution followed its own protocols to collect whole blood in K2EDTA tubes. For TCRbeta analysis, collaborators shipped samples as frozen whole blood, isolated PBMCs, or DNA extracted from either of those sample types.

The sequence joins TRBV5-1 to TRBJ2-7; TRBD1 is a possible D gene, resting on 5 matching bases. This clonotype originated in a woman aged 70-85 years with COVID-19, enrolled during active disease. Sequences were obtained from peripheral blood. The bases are TGCGCCAGCTCACAGGTCTCCTACGAGCAGTACTTC. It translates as CASSQVSYEQYF.